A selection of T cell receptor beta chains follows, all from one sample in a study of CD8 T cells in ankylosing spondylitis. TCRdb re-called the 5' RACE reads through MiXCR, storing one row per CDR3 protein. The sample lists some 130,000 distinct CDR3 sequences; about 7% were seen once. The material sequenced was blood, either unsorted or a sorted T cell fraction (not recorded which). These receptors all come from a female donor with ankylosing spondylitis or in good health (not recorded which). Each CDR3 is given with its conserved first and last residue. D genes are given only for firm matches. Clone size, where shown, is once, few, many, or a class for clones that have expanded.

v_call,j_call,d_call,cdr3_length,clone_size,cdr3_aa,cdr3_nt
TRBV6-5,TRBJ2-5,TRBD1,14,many,CASSSGTGRETQYF,TGTGCCAGCAGTTCTGGGACAGGGAGGGAGACCCAGTACTTC
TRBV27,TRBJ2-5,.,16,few,CASSPYQDRLQETQYF,TGTGCCAGCAGTCCTTATCAAGACAGACTACAAGAGACCCAGTACTTC
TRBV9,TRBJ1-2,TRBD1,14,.,CASSPTGGRDGYTF,TGTGCCAGCAGCCCCACAGGGGGCAGGGATGGCTACACCTTC
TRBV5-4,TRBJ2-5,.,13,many,CASSLGREETQYF,TGTGCCAGCAGCTTGGGCAGGGAAGAGACCCAGTACTTC
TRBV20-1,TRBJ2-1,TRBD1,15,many,CSARYRTGSYNEQFF,TGCAGTGCTAGATACCGGACAGGATCCTACAATGAGCAGTTCTTC
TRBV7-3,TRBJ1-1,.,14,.,CASSRDPGDTEAFF,TGTGCCAGCAGCAGGGACCCCGGGGACACTGAAGCTTTCTTT
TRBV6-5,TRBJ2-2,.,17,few,CASSYSWTGGGTGELFF,TGTGCCAGCAGTTACTCATGGACGGGGGGCGGCACCGGGGAGCTGTTTTTT
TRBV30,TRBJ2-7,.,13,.,CAWSSGLAYEQYF,TGTGCCTGGAGTTCGGGACTCGCCTACGAGCAGTACTTC
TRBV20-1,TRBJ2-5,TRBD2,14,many,CSASSGGAQETQYF,TGCAGTGCTTCTAGCGGGGGGGCTCAAGAGACCCAGTACTTC
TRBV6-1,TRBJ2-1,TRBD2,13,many,CASRGGILNEQFF,TGTGCCAGCCGGGGAGGGATTCTAAATGAGCAGTTCTTC
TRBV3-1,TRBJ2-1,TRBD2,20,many,CASSHPSGTSGGHTYNEQFF,TGTGCCAGCAGCCATCCCAGCGGGACTAGCGGGGGACACACCTACAATGAGCAGTTCTTC
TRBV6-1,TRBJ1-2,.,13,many,CASSLGRPYGYTF,TGTGCCAGCAGCCTCGGACGGCCCTATGGCTACACCTTC
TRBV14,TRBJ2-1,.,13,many,CASSQGRLVEQFF,TGTGCCAGCAGCCAAGGCCGATTGGTTGAGCAGTTCTTC
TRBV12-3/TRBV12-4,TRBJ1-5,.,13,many,CASSSQVVQPQHF,TGTGCCAGCAGTTCTCAAGTTGTTCAGCCCCAGCATTTT
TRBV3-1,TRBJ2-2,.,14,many,CASSQDPIPGELFF,TGTGCCAGCAGCCAAGATCCCATCCCCGGGGAGCTGTTTTTT
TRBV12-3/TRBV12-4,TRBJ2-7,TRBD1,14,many,CASSLYRGEYEQYF,TGTGCCAGCAGTTTATACAGGGGGGAATACGAGCAGTACTTC
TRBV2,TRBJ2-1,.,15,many,CASSYDWRGLNEQFF,TGTGCCAGCAGCTACGACTGGCGGGGGCTCAATGAGCAGTTCTTC
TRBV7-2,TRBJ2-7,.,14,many,CASSLPVGSYEQYF,TGTGCCAGCAGCTTACCCGTAGGAAGTTACGAGCAGTACTTC
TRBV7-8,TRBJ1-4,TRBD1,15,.,CASSPRDRAYEKLFF,TGTGCCAGCAGCCCCCGGGACAGGGCTTATGAAAAACTGTTTTTT
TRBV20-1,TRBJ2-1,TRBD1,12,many,CSANPQGPEQFF,TGCAGTGCTAACCCACAGGGGCCTGAGCAGTTCTTC
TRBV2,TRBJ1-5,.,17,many,CASSHPTSGVSNQPQHF,TGTGCCAGCAGCCATCCTACTAGTGGAGTTAGCAATCAGCCCCAGCATTTT
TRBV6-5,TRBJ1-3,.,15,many,CASSFGGKVGNTIYF,TGTGCCAGCAGTTTTGGAGGGAAGGTTGGAAACACCATATATTTT
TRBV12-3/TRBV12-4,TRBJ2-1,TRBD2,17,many,CASSHIAASGSTHEQFF,TGTGCCAGCAGCCACATCGCGGCTAGCGGCTCTACGCATGAGCAGTTCTTC
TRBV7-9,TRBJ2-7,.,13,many,CASSSPAPYEQYF,TGTGCCAGCAGCTCCCCGGCCCCCTACGAGCAGTACTTC
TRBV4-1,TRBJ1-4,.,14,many,CASSPGPPNEKLFF,TGCGCCAGCAGCCCGGGGCCACCTAATGAAAAACTGTTTTTT
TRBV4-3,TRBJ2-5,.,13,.,CASSQDTTRSQYF,TGCGCCAGCAGCCAAGATACAACCAGGTCCCAGTACTTC
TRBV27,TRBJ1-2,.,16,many,CASSWARSTANYGYTF,TGTGCCAGCAGTTGGGCGAGGTCAACAGCTAACTATGGCTACACCTTC
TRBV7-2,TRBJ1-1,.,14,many,CASSFGGLGTEAFF,TGTGCCAGCAGCTTTGGGGGATTAGGCACTGAAGCTTTCTTT
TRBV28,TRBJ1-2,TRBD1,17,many,CASSRIGTGGPSYGYTF,TGTGCCAGCAGCCGTATCGGGACAGGGGGCCCGAGCTATGGCTACACCTTC
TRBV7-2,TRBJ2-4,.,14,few,CASSLPGRQGIQYF,TGTGCCAGCAGCTTACCAGGACGGCAGGGGATTCAGTACTTC
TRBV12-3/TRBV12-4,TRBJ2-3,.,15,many,CASSSGWAQTDTQYF,TGTGCCAGCAGCTCTGGCTGGGCCCAAACAGATACGCAGTATTTT
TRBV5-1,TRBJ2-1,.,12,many,CASREVLNEQFF,TGCGCCAGCAGGGAAGTTTTAAATGAGCAGTTCTTC
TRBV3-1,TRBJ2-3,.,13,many,CASSILGTDTQYF,TGTGCCAGCAGCATATTAGGCACAGATACGCAGTATTTT
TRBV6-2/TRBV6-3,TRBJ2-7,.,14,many,CAACGTADEYGQYF,TGTGCCGCCTGCGGGACAGCGGATGAGTACGGGCAGTACTTC
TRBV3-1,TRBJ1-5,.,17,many,CASSQDPGGSGNQPQHF,TGTGCCAGCAGCCAAGATCCCGGCGGTTCTGGAAATCAGCCCCAGCATTTT
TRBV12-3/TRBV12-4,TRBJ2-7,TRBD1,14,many,CASTRTGPPYEQYF,TGTGCCAGCACACGGACAGGCCCCCCCTACGAGCAGTACTTC
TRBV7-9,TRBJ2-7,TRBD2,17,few,CASSLIFFGGASYEQYF,TGTGCCAGCAGCTTAATATTTTTCGGGGGGGCTTCCTACGAGCAGTACTTC
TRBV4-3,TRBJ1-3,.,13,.,CASSLFGGNTIYF,TGCGCCAGCAGCCTGTTTGGGGGAAACACCATATATTTT
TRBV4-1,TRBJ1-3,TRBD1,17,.,CASSLTTGASSGNTIYF,TGCGCCAGCAGTCTTACGACAGGGGCGAGCTCTGGAAACACCATATATTTT
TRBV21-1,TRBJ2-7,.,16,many,CASSKGPQGPAYEQYF,TGTGCCAGCAGCAAAGGGCCGCAGGGCCCCGCCTACGAGCAGTACTTC
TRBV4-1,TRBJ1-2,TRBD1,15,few,CASSQPGGSGYGYTF,TGCGCCAGCAGCCAACCAGGGGGGTCCGGCTATGGCTACACCTTC
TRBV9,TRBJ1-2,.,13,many,CASSRTPIYGYTF,TGTGCCAGCAGCCGCACTCCGATCTATGGCTACACCTTC
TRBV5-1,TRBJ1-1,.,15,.,CDSSLGGAVNTEAFF,TGCGACAGCAGCTTGGGGGGGGCCGTGAACACTGAAGCTTTCTTT
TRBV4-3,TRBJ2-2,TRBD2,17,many,CASSQEGRGLATGELFF,TGCGCCAGCAGCCAAGAGGGGAGGGGTTTGGCCACCGGGGAGCTGTTTTTT
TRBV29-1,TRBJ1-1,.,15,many,CSVELNRRGDTEAFF,TGCAGCGTTGAGTTAAACAGGCGCGGGGACACTGAAGCTTTCTTT
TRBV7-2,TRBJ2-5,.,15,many,CASSLAPGMGETQYF,TGTGCCAGCAGCTTAGCCCCCGGGATGGGAGAGACCCAGTACTTC
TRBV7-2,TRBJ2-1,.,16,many,CASSPRGSLYGNEQFF,TGTGCCAGCTCGCCAAGAGGTTCCCTATACGGCAATGAGCAGTTCTTC
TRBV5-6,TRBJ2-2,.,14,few,CASSLVRKPGELFF,TGTGCCAGCAGCTTGGTCCGGAAACCCGGGGAGCTGTTTTTT
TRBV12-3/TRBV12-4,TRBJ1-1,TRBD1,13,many,CASSLFGDSEAFF,TGTGCCAGCAGTTTATTCGGGGACAGTGAAGCTTTCTTT